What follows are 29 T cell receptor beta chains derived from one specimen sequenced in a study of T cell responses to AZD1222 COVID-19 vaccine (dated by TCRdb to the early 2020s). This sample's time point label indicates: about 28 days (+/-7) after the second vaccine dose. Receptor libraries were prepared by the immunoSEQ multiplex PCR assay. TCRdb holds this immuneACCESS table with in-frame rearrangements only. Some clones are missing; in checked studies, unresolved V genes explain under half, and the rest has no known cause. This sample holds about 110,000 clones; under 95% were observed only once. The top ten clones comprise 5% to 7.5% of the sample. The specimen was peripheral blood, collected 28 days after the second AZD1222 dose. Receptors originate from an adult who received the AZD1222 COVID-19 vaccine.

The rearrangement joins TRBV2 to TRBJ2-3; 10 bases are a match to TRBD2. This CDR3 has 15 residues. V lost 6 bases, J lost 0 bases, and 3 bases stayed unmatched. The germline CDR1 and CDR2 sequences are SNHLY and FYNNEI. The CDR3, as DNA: TGTGCCAGCAGCGAGCGGGGGGGAAGCACAGATACGCAGTATTTT. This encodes CASSERGGSTDTQYF.

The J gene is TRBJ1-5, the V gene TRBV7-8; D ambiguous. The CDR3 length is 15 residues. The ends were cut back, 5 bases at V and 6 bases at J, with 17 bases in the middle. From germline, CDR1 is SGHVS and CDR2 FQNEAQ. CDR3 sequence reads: CASSPSTLRGQPQHF. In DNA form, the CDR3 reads TGTGCCAGCAGCCCCTCAACTCTCCGGGGTCAGCCCCAGCATTTT.

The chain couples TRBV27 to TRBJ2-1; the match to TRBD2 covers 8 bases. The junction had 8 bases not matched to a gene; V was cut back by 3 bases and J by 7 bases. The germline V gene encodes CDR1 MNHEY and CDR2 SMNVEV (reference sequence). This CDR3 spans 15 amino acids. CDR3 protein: CASSFHGGGGNEQFF. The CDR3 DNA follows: TGTGCCAGCAGTTTCCACGGGGGGGGCGGTAATGAGCAGTTCTTC.

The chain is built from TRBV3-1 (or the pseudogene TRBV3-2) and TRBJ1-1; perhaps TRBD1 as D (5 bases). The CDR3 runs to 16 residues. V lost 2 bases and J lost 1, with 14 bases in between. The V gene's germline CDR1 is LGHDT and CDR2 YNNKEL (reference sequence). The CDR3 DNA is TGTGCCAGCAGCCAACCCCCAGGGAGTGGGAACACTGAAGCTTTCTTT. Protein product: CASSQPPGSGNTEAFF.

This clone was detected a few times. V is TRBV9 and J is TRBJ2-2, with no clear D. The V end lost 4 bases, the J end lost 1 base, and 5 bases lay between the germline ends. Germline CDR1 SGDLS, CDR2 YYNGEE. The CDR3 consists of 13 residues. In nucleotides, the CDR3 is TGTGCCAGCAGCAAGGGGAACACCGGGGAGCTGTTTTTT. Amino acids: CASSKGNTGELFF. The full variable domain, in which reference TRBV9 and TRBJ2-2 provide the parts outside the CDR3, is DSGVTQTPKHLITATGQRVTLRCSPRSGDLSVYWYQQSLDQGLQFLIQYYNGEERAKGNILERFSAQQFPDLHSELNLSSLELGDSALYFCASSKGNTGELFFGEGSRLTVL.

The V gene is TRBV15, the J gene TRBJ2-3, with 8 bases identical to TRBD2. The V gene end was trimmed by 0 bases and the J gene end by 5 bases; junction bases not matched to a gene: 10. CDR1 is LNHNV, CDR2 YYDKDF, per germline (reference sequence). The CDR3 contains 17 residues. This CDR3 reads CATSRDQTGGARDTQYF. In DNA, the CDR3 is TGTGCCACCAGCAGAGATCAGACCGGGGGGGCCAGAGATACGCAGTATTTT.

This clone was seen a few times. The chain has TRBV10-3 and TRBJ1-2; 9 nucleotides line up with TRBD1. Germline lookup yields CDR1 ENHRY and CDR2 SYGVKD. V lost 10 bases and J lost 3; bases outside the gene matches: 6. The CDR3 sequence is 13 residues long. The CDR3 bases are TGTGCCAGCCGACAGGGGGAAGACTATGGCTACACCTTC. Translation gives CASRQGEDYGYTF.

Written as DNA, the CDR3 is TGCGCCAGCAGCCAATTTGATCTATACGAGCAGTACTTC. Its translation is CASSQFDLYEQYF. J is TRBJ2-7 and V is TRBV4-1, with D unclear. Between the trimmed V and J ends, which lost 2 bases and 4 bases, there was a span of 9 bases. This CDR3 is built from 13 residues. From germline, CDR1 is MGHRA and CDR2 YSYEKL.

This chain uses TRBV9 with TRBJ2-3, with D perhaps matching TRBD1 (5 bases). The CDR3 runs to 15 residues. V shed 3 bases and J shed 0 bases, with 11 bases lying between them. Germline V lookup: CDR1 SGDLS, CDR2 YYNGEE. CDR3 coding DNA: TGTGCCAGCAGCGAGGGTGGGGCCAGCACAGATACGCAGTATTTT. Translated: CASSEGGASTDTQYF.

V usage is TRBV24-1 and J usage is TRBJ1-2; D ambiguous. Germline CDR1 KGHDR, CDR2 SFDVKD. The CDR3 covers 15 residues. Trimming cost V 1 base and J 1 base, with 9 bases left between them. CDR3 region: CATSDFREGNYGYTF. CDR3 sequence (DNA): TGTGCCACCAGTGATTTCCGGGAGGGTAACTATGGCTACACCTTC.

Written as DNA, the CDR3 is TGCGCCAGCAGCTTCCGGGACAGGGTTTACAATGAGCAGTTCTTC. Translation gives CASSFRDRVYNEQFF. This chain links TRBV5-1 with TRBJ2-1; 9 bases agree with TRBD1. Germline V CDR1 and CDR2: SGHRS, YFSETQ. This CDR3 has 15 amino acids. Trimming at V came to 2 bases and at J to 4 bases, leaving 4 bases not matched to a gene. Combining the CDR3 with reference TRBV5-1 and TRBJ2-1 gives the whole variable domain KAGVTQTPRYLIKTRGQQVTLSCSPISGHRSVSWYQQTPGQGLQFLFEYFSETQRNKGNFPGRFSGRQFSNSRSEMNVSTLELGDSALYLCASSFRDRVYNEQFFGPGTRLTVL.

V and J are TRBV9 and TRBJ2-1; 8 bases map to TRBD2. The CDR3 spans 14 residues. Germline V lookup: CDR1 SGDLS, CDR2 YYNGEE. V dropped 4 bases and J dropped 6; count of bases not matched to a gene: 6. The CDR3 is CASSMTGTSNEQFF. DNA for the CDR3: TGTGCCAGCAGCATGACCGGGACTAGCAATGAGCAGTTCTTC.

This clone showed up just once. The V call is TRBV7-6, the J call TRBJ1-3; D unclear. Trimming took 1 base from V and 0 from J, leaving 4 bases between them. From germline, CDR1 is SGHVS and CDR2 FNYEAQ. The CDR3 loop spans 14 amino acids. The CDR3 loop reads CASSLDTSGNTIYF. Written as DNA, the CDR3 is TGTGCCAGCAGCTTAGACACCTCTGGAAACACCATATATTTT.

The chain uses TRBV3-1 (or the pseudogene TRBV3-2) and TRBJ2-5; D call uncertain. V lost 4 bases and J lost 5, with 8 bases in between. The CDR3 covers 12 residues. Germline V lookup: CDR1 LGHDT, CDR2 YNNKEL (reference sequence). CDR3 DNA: TGTGCCAGCAGCCCCCTTGGTGAGACCCAGTACTTC. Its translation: CASSPLGETQYF.

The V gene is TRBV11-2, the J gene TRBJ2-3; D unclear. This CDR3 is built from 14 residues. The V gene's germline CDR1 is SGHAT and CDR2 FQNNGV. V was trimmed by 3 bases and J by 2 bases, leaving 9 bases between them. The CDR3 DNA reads TGTGCCAGCAGCTTGAGGCGAATCACAGATACGCAGTATTTT. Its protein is CASSLRRITDTQYF.

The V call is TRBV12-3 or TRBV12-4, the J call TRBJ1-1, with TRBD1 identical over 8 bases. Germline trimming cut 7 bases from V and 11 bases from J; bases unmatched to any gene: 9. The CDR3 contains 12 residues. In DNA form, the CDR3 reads TGTGCCAGCACCTCGACAGGGGATAGGGCTTTCTTT. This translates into CASTSTGDRAFF.

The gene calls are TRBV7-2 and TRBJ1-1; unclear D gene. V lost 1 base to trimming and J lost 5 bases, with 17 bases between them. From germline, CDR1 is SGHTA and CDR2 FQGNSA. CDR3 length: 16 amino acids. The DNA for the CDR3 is TGTGCCAGCAGCTTAGTTCGGTTGGCAGCTTATACTGAAGCTTTCTTT. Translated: CASSLVRLAAYTEAFF.

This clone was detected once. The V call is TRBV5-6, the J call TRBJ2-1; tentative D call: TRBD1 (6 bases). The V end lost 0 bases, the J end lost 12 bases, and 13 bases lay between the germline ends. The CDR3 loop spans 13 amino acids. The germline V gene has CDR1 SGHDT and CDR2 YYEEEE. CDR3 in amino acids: CASSLGGQLTQFF. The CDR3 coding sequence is TGTGCCAGCAGCTTGGGGGGACAACTAACGCAGTTCTTC.

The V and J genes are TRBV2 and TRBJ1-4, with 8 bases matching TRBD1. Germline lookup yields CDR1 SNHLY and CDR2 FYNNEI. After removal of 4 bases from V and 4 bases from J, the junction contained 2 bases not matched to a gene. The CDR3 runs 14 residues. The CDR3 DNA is TGTGCCAGCAGTGGGACAGGGTATAATGAAAAACTGTTTTTT. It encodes CASSGTGYNEKLFF.

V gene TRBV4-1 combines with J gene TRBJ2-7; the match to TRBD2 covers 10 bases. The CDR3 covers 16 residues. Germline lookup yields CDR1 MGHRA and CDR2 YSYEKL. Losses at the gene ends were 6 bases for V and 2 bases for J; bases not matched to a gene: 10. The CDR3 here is CASSPPRTSGAYEQYF. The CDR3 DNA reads TGCGCCAGCAGTCCTCCTCGGACTAGCGGAGCCTACGAGCAGTACTTC.

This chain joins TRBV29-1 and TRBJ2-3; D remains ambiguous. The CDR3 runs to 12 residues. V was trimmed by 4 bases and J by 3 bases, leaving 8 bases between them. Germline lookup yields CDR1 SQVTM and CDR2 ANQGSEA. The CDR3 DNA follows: TGCAGCGTTGTGGGCGCAACAGATACGCAGTATTTT. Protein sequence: CSVVGATDTQYF.

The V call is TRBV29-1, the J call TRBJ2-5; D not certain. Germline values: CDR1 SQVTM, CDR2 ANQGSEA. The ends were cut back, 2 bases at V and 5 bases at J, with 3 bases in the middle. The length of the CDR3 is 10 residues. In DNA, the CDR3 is TGCAGCGTTGAACGGGAGACCCAGTACTTC. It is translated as CSVERETQYF.

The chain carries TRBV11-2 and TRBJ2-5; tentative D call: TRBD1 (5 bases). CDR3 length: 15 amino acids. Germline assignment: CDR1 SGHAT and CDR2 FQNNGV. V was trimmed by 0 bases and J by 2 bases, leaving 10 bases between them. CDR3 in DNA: TGTGCCAGCAGCTTAGAATGGCAGGGACAAGAGACCCAGTACTTC. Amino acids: CASSLEWQGQETQYF.

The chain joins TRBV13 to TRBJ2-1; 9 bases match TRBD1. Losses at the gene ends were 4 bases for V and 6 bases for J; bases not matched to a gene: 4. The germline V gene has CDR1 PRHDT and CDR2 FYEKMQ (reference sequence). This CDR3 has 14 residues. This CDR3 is CASSWGQGGNEQFF. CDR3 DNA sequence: TGTGCCAGCAGCTGGGGACAGGGTGGCAATGAGCAGTTCTTC.

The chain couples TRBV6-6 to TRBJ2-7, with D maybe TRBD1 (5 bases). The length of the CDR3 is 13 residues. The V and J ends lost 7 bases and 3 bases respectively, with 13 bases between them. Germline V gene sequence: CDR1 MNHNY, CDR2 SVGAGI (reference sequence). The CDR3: CASIGVDNYEQYF. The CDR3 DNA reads TGTGCCAGCATCGGAGTGGACAACTACGAGCAGTACTTC.

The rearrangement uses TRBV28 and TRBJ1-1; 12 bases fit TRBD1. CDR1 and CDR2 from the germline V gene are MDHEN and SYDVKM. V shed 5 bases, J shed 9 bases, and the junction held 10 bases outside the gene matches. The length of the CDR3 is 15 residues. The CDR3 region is CASSVPGQGARKAFF. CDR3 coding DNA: TGTGCCAGCAGTGTTCCGGGACAGGGGGCGCGAAAAGCTTTCTTT.

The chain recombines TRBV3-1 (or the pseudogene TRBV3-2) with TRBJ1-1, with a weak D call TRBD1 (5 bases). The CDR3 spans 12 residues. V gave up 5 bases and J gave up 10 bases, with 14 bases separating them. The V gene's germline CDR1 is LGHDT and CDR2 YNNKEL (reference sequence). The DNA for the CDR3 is TGTGCCAGCAGCGCGGACCTTACAGGAGCTTTCTTT. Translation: CASSADLTGAFF.

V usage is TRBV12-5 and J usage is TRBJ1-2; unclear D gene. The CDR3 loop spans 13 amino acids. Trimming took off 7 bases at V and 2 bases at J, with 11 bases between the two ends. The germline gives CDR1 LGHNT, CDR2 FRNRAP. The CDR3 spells CASAIDTNYGYTF. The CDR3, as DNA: TGTGCTAGTGCCATTGACACGAACTATGGCTACACCTTC.

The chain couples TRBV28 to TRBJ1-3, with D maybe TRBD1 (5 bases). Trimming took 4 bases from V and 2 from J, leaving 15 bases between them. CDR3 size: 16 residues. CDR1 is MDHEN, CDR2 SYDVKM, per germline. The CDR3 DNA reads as TGTGCCAGCAGTTCTCCGGGGCCTAATCCTGGAAACACCATATATTTT. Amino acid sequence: CASSSPGPNPGNTIYF.